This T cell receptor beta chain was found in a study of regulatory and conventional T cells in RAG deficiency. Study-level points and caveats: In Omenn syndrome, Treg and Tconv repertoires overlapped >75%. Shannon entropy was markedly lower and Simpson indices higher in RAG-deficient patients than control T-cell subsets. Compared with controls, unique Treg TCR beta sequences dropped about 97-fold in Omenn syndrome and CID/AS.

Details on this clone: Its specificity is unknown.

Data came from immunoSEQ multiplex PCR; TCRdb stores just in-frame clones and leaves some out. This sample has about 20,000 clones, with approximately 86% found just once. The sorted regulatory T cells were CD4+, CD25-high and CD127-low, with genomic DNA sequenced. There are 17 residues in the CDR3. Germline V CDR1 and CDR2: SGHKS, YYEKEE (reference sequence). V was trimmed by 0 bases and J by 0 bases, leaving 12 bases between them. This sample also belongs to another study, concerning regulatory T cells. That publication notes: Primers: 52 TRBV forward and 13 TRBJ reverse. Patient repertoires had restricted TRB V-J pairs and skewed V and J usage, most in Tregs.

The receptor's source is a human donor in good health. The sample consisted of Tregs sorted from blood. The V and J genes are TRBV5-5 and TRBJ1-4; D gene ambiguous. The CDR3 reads CASSLGPPRATNEKLFF. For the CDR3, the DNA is TGTGCCAGCAGCTTGGGGCCGCCGCGAGCAACTAATGAAAAACTGTTTTTT.